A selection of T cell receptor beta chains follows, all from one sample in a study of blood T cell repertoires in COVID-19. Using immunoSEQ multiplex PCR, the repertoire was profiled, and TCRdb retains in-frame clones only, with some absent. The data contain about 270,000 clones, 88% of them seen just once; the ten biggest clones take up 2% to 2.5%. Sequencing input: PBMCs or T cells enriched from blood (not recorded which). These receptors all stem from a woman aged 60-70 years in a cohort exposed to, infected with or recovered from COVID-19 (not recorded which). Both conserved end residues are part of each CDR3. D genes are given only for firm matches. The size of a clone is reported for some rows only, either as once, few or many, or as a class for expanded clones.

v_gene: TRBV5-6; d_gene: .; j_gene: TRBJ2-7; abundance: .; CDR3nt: TGTGCCAGCAGCTCTCAAGGGGGCTACGAGCAGTACTTC; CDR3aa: CASSSQGGYEQYF
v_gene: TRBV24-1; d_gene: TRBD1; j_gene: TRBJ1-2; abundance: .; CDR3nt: TGTGCCACGAGGGGGTTACAGGGGCTCGGTTATGGCTACACCTTC; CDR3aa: CATRGLQGLGYGYTF
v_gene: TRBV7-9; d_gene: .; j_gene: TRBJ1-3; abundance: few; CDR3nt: TGTGCCAGCAGCTTTCCGGGTATCTCTGGAAACACCATATATTTT; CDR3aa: CASSFPGISGNTIYF
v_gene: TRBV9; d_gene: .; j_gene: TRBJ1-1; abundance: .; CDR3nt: TGTGCCAGCAGCGTAGCTTCAGGGCCAAACACTGAAGCTTTCTTT; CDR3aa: CASSVASGPNTEAFF
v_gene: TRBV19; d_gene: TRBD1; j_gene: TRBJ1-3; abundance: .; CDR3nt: TGTGCCAGTAGTCTCGGACAGGGGGCCGGAAACACCATATATTTT; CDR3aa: CASSLGQGAGNTIYF
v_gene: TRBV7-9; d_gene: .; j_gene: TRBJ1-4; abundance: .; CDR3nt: TGTGCCAGCAGCTTAGGGCAAAAGAATGAAAAACTGTTTTTT; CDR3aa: CASSLGQKNEKLFF
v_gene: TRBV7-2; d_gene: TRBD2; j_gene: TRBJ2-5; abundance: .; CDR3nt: TGTGCCAGCAGCTCCCCACGGGGGGGGCGAGAGACCCAGTACTTC; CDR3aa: CASSSPRGGRETQYF
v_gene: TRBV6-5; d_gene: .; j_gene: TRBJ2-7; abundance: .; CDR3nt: TGTGCCAGCTCCCCCGCGGGGACCGCCTCCTACGAGCAGTACTTC; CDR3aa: CASSPAGTASYEQYF
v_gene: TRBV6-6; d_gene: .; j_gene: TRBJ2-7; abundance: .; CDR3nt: TGTGCCAGCAGCGAGTTCACAGGACCCTACGAGCAGTACTTC; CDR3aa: CASSEFTGPYEQYF
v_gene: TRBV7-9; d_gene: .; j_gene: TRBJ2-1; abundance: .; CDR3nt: TGTGCCAGCTCTAGCGTGGGGGGTGAGCAGTTCTTC; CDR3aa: CASSSVGGEQFF
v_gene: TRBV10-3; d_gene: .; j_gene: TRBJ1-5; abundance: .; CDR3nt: TGTGCCATCAGTGAGCGAGGAGGTCAGCCCCAGCATTTT; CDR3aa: CAISERGGQPQHF
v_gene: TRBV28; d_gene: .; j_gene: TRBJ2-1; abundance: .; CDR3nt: TGTGCCAGCAGCGAACGAGGGCTCGAGCAGTTCTTC; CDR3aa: CASSERGLEQFF
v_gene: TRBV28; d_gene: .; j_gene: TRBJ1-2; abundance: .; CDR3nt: TGTGCCAGCCTAAAAGGGGGGGCAACCTACAATGGCTACACCTTC; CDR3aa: CASLKGGATYNGYTF
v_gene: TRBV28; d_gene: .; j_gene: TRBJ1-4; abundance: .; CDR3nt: TGTGCCAGCAGCTCAACTCGGGACATGGAGAATGAAAAACTGTTTTTT; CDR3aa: CASSSTRDMENEKLFF
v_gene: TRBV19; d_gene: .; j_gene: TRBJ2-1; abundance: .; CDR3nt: TGTGCCAGTAGTATAGCAGGCGGGACGTACAATGAGCAGTTCTTC; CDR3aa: CASSIAGGTYNEQFF
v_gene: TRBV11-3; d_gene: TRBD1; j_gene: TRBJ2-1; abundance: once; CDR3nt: TGTGCCAGCAGCGCCGGGACAGGGAGCCTTAGGGCTTACAATGAGCAGTTCTTC; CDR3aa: CASSAGTGSLRAYNEQFF
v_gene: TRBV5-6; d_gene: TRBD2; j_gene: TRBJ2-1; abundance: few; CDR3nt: TGTGCCAGCAGCTCGGGGACTAGCGGGATCGAGCAGTTCTTC; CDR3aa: CASSSGTSGIEQFF
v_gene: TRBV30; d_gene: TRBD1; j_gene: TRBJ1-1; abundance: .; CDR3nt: TGTGCCTGGAGTGTCGGACAGGGCGGGAAGACTGAAGCTTTCTTT; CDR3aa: CAWSVGQGGKTEAFF
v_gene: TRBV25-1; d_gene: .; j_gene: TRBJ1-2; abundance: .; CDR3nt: TGTGCCAGCAGTGGAACAGGGAATGGCTACACCTTC; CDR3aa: CASSGTGNGYTF
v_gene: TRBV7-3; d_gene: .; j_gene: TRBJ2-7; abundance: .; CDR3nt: TGTGCCAGCAGCCCCAGGGGTACTACGTACTACGAGCAGTACTTC; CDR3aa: CASSPRGTTYYEQYF
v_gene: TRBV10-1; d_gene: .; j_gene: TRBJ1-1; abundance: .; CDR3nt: TGCGCCAGGTCCAGCCCGCAGGCTCGAATGAACACTGAAGCTTTCTTT; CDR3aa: CARSSPQARMNTEAFF
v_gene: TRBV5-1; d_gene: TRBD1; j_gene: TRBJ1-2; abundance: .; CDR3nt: TGCGCCAGCAGCTCGGCGGACAGGGCTGGCGGCTACACCTTC; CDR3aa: CASSSADRAGGYTF
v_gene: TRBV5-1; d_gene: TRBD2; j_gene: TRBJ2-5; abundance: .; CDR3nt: TGCGCCAGCAGCTTGGCCGGGAGGGGGATTTTGGAGACCCAGTACTTC; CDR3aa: CASSLAGRGILETQYF
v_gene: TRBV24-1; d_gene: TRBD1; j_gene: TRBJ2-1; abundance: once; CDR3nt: TGTGCCACCAGTGAATCCGGGACAGGGCCGTACAATGAGCAGTTCTTC; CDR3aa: CATSESGTGPYNEQFF
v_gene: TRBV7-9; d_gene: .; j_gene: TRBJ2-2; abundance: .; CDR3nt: TGTGCCAGCAGCCCCCCTCTTGAGCCCGGCGGGGAGCTGTTTTTT; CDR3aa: CASSPPLEPGGELFF
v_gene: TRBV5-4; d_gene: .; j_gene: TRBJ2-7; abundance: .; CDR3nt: TGTGCCAGCAGCCACCCCGTGGGGGGGCGCGAGCAGTACTTC; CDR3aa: CASSHPVGGREQYF
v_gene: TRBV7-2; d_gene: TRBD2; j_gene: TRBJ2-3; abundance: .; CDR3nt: TGTGCCAGCAGCTTAGACCCCCCCACGGGGGAGGGGGATACGCAGTATTTT; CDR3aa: CASSLDPPTGEGDTQYF
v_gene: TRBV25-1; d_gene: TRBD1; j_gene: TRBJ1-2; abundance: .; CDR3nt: TGTGCCAGCAGGGACAGGGGGCAGGATGGCTACACCTTC; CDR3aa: CASRDRGQDGYTF
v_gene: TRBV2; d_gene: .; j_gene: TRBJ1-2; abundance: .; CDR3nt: TGTGCCAGCAGTGAATATTCAAAGACAGACCTCTCCTTC; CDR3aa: CASSEYSKTDLSF
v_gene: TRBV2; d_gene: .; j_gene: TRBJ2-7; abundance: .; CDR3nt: TGTGCCAGCAGTGTGAGTCCCTCGGCAGGGTCCTACGAGCAGTACTTC; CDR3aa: CASSVSPSAGSYEQYF
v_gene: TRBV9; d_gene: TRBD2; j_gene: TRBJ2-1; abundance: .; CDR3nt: TGTGCCAGCAGTCCGGGACTAGCGATGTCCGATGAGCAGTTCTTC; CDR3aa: CASSPGLAMSDEQFF
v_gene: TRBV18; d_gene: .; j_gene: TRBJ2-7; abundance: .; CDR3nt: TGTGCCAGCTCACCGTCCCAGGAAAATGAGCAGTACTTC; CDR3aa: CASSPSQENEQYF
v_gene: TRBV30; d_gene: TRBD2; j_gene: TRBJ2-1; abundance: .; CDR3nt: TGTGCCTGGAGCACTATTACCACCGGGACTAGCGGGAACAATGAGCAGTTCTTC; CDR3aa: CAWSTITTGTSGNNEQFF
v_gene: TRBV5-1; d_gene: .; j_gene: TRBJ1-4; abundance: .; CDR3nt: TGCGCCAGCAGCTTGGGAGGGATTCCAGATGAAAAACTGTTTTTT; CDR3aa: CASSLGGIPDEKLFF
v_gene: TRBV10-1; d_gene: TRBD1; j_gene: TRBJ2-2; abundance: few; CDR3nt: TGCGCCAGCAGCCCAGACAGGGCGTCCGGGGAGCTGTTTTTT; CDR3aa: CASSPDRASGELFF
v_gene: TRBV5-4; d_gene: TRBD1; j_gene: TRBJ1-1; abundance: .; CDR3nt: TGTGCCAGCAGCCGAGGACAGGTGAACACTGAAGCTTTCTTT; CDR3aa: CASSRGQVNTEAFF
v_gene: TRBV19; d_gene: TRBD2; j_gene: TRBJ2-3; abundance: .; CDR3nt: TGTGCCAGTAGTATATTTCTAGCGGGAGCCCATAGCACAGATACGCAGTATTTT; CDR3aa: CASSIFLAGAHSTDTQYF
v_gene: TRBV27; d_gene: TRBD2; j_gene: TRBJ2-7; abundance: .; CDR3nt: TGTGCCAGCAGTTATCAGCGGGAGCCGTTTGCCTACGAGTGGTACTTC; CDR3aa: CASSYQREPFAYEWYF
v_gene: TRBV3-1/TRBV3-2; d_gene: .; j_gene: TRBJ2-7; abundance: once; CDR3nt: TGTGCCAGCAGTCGAGGCTACGAGCAGTACTTC; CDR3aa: CASSRGYEQYF
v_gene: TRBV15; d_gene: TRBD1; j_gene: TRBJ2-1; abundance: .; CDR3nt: TGTGCCACCAGCCCCCGCCCCCGACAGGGGGCATGGAATGAGCAGTTCTTC; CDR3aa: CATSPRPRQGAWNEQFF
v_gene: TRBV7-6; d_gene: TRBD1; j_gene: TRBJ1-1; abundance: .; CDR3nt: TGTGCCAGCAGCCCGAGACAGGGGGCGAACACTGAAGCTTTCTTT; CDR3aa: CASSPRQGANTEAFF
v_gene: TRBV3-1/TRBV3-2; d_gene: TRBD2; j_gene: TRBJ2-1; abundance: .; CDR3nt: TGTGCCAGCAGCCAAGTGGGGGTAGCGGGAGCTGGTGAGCAGTTCTTC; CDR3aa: CASSQVGVAGAGEQFF
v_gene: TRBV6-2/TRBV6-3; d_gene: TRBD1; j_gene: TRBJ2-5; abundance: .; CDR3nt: TGTGCCAGCAGTACCCGTCGGCAGGGGGTGGGAGAGACCCAGTACTTC; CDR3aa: CASSTRRQGVGETQYF
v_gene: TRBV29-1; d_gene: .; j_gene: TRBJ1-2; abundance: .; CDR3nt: TGCAGCGTTGAAGACCCACCAGGGGTTGCAGGTAACGGCTACACCTTC; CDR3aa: CSVEDPPGVAGNGYTF
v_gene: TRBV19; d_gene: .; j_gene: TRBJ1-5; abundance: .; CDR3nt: TGTGCCAGTAGTCCCCTGTATGGGGTACGGGGAAATAGCAATCAGCCCCAGCATTTT; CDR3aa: CASSPLYGVRGNSNQPQHF
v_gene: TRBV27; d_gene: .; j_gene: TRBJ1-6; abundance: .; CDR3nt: TGTGCCAGCAGGGGAGAGGCGGGGCACACTTTCTATAATTCACCCCTCCACTTT; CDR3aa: CASRGEAGHTFYNSPLHF
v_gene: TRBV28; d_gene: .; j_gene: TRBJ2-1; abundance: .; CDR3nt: TGTGCCAGCAGGGGGCCCATAAATGAGCAGTTCTTC; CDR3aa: CASRGPINEQFF
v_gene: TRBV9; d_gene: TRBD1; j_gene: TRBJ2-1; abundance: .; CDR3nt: TGTGCCAGCAGCGTAGCAGGACAGGGATTGAATGAGCAGTTCTTC; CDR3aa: CASSVAGQGLNEQFF
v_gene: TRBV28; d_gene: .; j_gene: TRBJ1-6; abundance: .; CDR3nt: TGTGCCAGCAACCCTAGACTGCCCTATAATTCACCCCTCCACTTT; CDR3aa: CASNPRLPYNSPLHF
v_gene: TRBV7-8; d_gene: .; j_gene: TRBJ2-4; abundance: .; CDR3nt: TGTGCCAACACGACAGGTCATCCTCTAGCCAAAAACATTCAGTACTTC; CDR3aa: CANTTGHPLAKNIQYF
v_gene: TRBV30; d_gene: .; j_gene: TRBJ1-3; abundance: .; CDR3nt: TGTGCCTGGAGTGTAGGAGCTATCTCTGGAAACACCATATATTTT; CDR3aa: CAWSVGAISGNTIYF
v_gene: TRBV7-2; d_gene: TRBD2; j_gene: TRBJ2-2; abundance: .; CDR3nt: TGTGCCAGCAGCTTAGCTCGGGGGGGCACCGGGGAGCTGTTTTTT; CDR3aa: CASSLARGGTGELFF
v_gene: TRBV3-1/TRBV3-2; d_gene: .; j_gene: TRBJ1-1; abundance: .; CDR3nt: TGTGCCAGCAGCCTCAGGGGTAGCACTGAAGCTTTCTTT; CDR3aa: CASSLRGSTEAFF
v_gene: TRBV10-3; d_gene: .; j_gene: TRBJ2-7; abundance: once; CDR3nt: TGTGCCACGGGCAGGGGGGCACCCTACGAGCAGTACTTC; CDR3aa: CATGRGAPYEQYF
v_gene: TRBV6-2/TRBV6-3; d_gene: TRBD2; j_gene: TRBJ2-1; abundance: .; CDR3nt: TGTGCCAGCAGTAATCCCCCGACTAGCGGGATACAGTTCTTC; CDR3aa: CASSNPPTSGIQFF